The clone carrying this T cell receptor beta chain turned up a few times. Its antigen is not known. This sample's time point: newly diagnosed GD, antithyroid drugs for less than 3 months. The TCR library used RNA extracted from PBMCs. Germline V lookup: CDR1 SQVTM, CDR2 ANQGSEA. The CDR3 extends over 12 amino acids. V lost 4 bases to trimming and J lost 6 bases; unmatched junction nucleotides: 2. CDR3 regions were amplified by Arm-PCR using iRepertoire HTBI primers to build TCR beta libraries. TCRdb called the multiplex PCR reads again in MiXCR, with one record for every CDR3 protein. Here the sample spans some 370,000 distinct CDR3 sequences, 12% being singletons. The data were taken from a study of regulatory T cells in long-lasting Graves disease. Study results and limitations: Persistent cases favored TRBV28, TRBJ1-2 and TRBJ2-5. Whereas new patients shared about a thousand public clonotypes, persistent patients shared more, at about 2,700.

The same sample was also studied in work on T cells in Graves' hyperthyroidism and ophthalmopathy. Per that study: Diagnoses rested on clinical symptoms, serum thyroxine and TRAb, thyroid ultrasound and orbital computed tomography. Using the HTBI primer set, a first-round RT-PCR was run on the TCR CDR3.

V and J are TRBV29-1 and TRBJ2-2; the match to TRBD2 covers 7 bases. The receptor was derived from a woman between 18 and 29 years old with Graves disease. The starting material was peripheral blood mononuclear cells (PBMCs), obtained at new diagnosis, from a patient treated with antithyroid drugs. CDR3 bases: TGCAGCGTTGCGGGGGGACCCGGGGAGCTGTTTTTT. Its translation is CSVAGGPGELFF.